The TCR beta chain described here comes from a study of control samples from healthy donors and cancer patients. As to this clone: One end of the junction does not line up with germline, which may come from a read error.

TCRdb's copy holds only in-frame clones and misses some; the assay was immunoSEQ multiplex PCR. The data contain roughly 130,000 clones, around 90% of them singletons. Per the germline V gene, CDR1 is MNHNS and CDR2 is SASEGT. The CDR3 consists of 11 residues. The rearrangement links TRBV6-1 to TRBJ1-2; D gene unclear. The sequence derives from a man younger than 30 in good health. The material sequenced was blood. Here the CDR3 reads CASTEGYGYTF. The CDR3 DNA is TGTGCCAGCACTGAAGGCTATGGCTACACCTTC.